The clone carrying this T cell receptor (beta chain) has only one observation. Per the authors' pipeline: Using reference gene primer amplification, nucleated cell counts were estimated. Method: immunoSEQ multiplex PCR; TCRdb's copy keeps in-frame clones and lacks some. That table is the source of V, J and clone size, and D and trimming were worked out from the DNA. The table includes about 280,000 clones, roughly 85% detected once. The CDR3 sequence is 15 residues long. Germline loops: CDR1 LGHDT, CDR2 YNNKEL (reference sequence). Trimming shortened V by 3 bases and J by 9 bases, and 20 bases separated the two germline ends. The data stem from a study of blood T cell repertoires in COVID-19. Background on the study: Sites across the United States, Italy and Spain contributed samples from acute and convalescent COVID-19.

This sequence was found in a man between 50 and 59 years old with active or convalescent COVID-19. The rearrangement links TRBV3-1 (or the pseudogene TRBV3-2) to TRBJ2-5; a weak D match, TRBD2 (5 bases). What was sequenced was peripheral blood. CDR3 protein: CASSHRAEARRSQYF. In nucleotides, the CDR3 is TGTGCCAGCAGCCACCGAGCGGAGGCCCGGAGGTCCCAGTACTTC.